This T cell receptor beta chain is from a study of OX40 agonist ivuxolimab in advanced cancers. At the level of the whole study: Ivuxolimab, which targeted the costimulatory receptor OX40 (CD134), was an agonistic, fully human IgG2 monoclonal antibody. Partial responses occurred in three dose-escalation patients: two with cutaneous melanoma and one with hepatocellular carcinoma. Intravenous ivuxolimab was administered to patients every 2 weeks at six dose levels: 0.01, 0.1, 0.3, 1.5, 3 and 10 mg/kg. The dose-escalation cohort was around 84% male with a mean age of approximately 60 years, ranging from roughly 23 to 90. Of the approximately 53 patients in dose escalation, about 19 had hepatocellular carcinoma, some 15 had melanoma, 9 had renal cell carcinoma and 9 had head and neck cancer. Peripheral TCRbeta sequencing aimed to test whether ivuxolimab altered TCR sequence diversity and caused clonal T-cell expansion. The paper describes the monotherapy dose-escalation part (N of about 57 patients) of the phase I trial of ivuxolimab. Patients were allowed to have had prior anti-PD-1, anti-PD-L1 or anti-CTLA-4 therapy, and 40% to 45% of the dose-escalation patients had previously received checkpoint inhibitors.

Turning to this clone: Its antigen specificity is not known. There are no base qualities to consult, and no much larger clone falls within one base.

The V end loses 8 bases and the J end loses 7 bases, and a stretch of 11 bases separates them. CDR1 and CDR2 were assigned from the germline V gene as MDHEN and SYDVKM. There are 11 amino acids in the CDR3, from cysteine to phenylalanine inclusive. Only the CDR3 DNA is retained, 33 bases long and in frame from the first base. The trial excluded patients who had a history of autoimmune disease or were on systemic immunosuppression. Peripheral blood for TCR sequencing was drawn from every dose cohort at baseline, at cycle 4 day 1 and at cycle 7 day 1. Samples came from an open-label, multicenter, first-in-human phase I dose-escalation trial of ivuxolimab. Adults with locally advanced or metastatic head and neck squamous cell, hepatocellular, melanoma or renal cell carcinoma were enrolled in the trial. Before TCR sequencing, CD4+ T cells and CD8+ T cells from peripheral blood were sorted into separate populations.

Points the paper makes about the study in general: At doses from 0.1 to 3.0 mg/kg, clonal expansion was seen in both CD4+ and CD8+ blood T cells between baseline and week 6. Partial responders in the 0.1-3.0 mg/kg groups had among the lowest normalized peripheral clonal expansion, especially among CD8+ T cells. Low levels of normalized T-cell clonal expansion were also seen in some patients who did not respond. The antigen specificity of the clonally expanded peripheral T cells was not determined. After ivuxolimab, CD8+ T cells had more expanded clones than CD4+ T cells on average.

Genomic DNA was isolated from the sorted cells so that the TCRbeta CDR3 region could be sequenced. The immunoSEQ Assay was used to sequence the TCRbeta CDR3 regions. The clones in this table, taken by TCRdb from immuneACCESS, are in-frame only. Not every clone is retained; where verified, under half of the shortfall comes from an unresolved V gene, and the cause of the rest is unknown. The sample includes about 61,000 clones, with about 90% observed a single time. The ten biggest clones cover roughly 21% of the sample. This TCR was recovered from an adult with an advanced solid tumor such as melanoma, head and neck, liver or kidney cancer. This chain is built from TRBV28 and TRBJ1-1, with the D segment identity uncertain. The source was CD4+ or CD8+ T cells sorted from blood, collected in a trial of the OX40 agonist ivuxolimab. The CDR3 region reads CASLFRSEAFF. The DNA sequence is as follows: TGTGCCAGCCTTTTTCGGAGTGAAGCTTTCTTT.